The entry that follows covers one T cell receptor beta chain sequence. Its antigen is as yet unknown. The authors prepared UMI-labeled TRB cDNA libraries by 5' RACE. TCRdb reprocessed the 5' RACE reads and keeps a single row for each CDR3 protein, giving no DNA. The sample yields 45,000 to 65,000 distinct CDR3 sequences, of which the top ten take up roughly 19%. The source of the sample is a study of CXCR3-negative and CXCR3-positive naive CD8 T cells. Overall study results and limits: Similar TRBV-TRBJ usage characterized naive CXCR3-negative and CXCR3-positive cells; memory cells differed. Whereas both naive subsets had comparably high diversity, memory CD8+ cells had much lower diversity.

Triplicate sorts of about 300,000 cells per CD8+ subset. The CDR3 loop spans 15 amino acids. Per the germline V gene, CDR1 is SGHAT and CDR2 is FQNNGV. The source of this sequence is a human donor in good health. Some clones in this sample may be carry-over from other donors' samples. The sample taken for sequencing was memory CD8+ T cells from blood. The chain combines TRBV11-2 with TRBJ2-5; TCRdb's D call, TRBD1, is unchecked because there is no DNA. The CDR3 sequence is CASSFPAEREETQYF.